This TCR beta chain stems from a study of beta chain features in type 1 diabetes. Regarding this clone: Its specificity is unknown.

Expressed TCRB transcripts were sequenced because the isolated RNA had all been reverse transcribed beforehand. Sequencing used immunoSEQ multiplex PCR; TCRdb keeps in-frame clones, though not all of them. The repertoire holds hundreds of thousands of clones, with roughly 9.6% as singletons. General observations from the study: Any HLA-type effect on TCRB rearrangement remained unresolved here. Individuals with type 1 diabetes displayed fewer insertions and more deletions at VDJ junctions. Reads derived from cDNA could over-represent cells showing high TCR expression.

Sequences were obtained from naive CD4+ T cells from blood. The receptor comes from a woman aged 30 to 39 in good health.

The CDR3 here is CASSRGTGRDEQFF. The CDR3 bases are TGTGCCAGCTCACGGGGGACAGGGAGGGATGAGCAGTTCTTC. The chain links TRBV18 to TRBJ2-1; 9 nucleotides agree with TRBD1. J gave up 8 bases and V 4 bases, and 6 bases lay outside the gene matches. The germline V gene has CDR1 KGHSH and CDR2 LQKENI. This CDR3 has 14 amino acids.